This T cell receptor beta chain comes out of a study of T cell responses to AZD1222 COVID-19 vaccine. Findings and caveats of the study: Seropositive at baseline were only a handful of AZD1222 recipients. Spike-specific TCR breadth and depth grew following two AZD1222 doses. Samples come after the peak T cell response, not at day 14.

TCRdb keeps only in-frame clones here, not all; method: immunoSEQ multiplex PCR. The sample shows roughly 120,000 clones, just over 85% of them seen only once. For this clone: Its target is not known.

Germline CDR1 is SGHDN and CDR2 is FVKESK. The CDR3 is 12 residues long. V trimming: 8 bases; J trimming: 3 bases; junction bases outside the gene matches: 2. Sequences were derived from peripheral blood, sampled on day 0 of AZD1222 vaccination. The rearrangement uses TRBV14 and TRBJ2-7, with 9 bases lining up with TRBD1. The receptor was derived from an adult in good health. The CDR3 sequence is CASGTGYYEQYF. As DNA, the CDR3 is TGTGCCAGCGGGACAGGGTACTACGAGCAGTACTTC.